This entry concerns a single TCR beta chain. Profiling relied on immunoSEQ multiplex PCR, and the TCRdb table lists in-frame clones only, not all of them. The table includes approximately 32,000 clones, around 94% detected once. The CDR3 is made up of 13 amino acids. The germline gives CDR1 SGHVS, CDR2 FNYEAQ. J was trimmed by 10 bases and V by 7 bases; bases with no gene match: 4. The sample belongs to a study of graft-versus-host responses after intestinal transplantation. The receptor's source is a human patient who received an intestinal transplant, so some T cells may come from the graft donor. The sequenced sample was PBMCs, obtained 16 days after intestinal transplant. The chain joins TRBV7-6 to TRBJ1-6; 10 bases match TRBD1. In nucleotides, the CDR3 is TGTGCCAGCAACCGGGACAGGGGCTCACCCCTCCACTTT. Amino acids: CASNRDRGSPLHF.